Here is one T cell receptor (beta chain) with its context. These data originate in a study of blood T cell repertoires in COVID-19. Generated by immunoSEQ multiplex PCR, the TCRdb table keeps only in-frame clones and is missing some. The table lists 300,000 to 400,000 clones, roughly 90% of them singletons. The TCR sequence derives from a woman aged 25 to 39 with acute COVID-19. Sequencing was performed on PBMCs or T cells enriched from blood (not recorded which).

The DNA for the CDR3 is TGCGCCAGCAGCTCCCAAACAGGGGGCACTGAAGCTTTCTTT. Translating gives CASSSQTGGTEAFF. This chain uses TRBV5-1 with TRBJ1-1; 8 nucleotides agree with TRBD1. The CDR3 runs to 14 residues. Germline lookup yields CDR1 SGHRS and CDR2 YFSETQ. With 3 bases clipped from V and 4 bases from J, the junction kept 5 bases outside the gene matches.